The following is a TCR beta chain sequence with its context. This record belongs to a study of blood T cell repertoires in COVID-19. Overall study context: Some COVID-19 samples were acute and others convalescent; all came from the United States, Italy and Spain. PBMCs, B-cell-depleted T cells, or T cells provided the cDNA or gDNA that made up the material.

Per the original data handling: For nucleated cells, counts were estimated from reference gene primer amplification. Here immunoSEQ multiplex PCR was the method, and the copy in TCRdb shows in-frame clones only, minus some. That table gives V, J and clone size, and the DNA gave D and trimming. This sample yields around 400,000 clones, of which 89% are seen a single time; over 1% belongs to the top ten. The CDR3 is 15 residues long. Per germline, CDR1 DFQATT and CDR2 SNEGSKA (reference sequence). Deletions cut 5 bases from V and 0 bases from J, with 14 bases between. V usage is TRBV20-1 and J usage is TRBJ2-4; possibly TRBD1 for D (5 bases). Input material: peripheral blood. The receptor was derived from a middle-aged man with acute or convalescent COVID-19. The CDR3 spells CSAGGVTGAKNIQYF. Written as DNA, the CDR3 is TGCAGTGCTGGTGGGGTTACAGGAGCCAAAAACATTCAGTACTTC.